This is a list of T cell receptor beta chains from one sample in a study of blood T cell repertoires in COVID-19. Produced via immunoSEQ multiplex PCR; TCRdb's table is partial and in-frame only. Among 65,000 or so clones, about four fifths were seen once, and the ten largest hold around 6%. Sequenced material: peripheral blood. The receptor source for this set is a woman aged 45-59 years with active or convalescent COVID-19. Each CDR3 is given with its conserved first and last residue. A D gene is named only where the DNA matches it firmly. Where a row states a size, it is once, few, many or the class of an expanded clone; other rows omit it.

J gene	V gene	clone size	D gene	CDR3 protein	CDR3 DNA
TRBJ1-1	TRBV10-2	-	-	CASRQSGDTEAFF	TGCGCCAGCAGACAATCCGGGGACACTGAAGCTTTCTTT
TRBJ2-2	TRBV7-6	-	-	CASSPFGGGHFTGELFF	TGTGCCAGCAGCCCTTTCGGTGGGGGACATTTCACCGGGGAGCTGTTTTTT
TRBJ2-2	TRBV4-1	many	-	CASSHLPQYTGELFF	TGCGCCAGCAGCCACCTGCCTCAGTACACCGGGGAGCTGTTTTTT
TRBJ2-1	TRBV7-6	-	-	CASSLTSPSSYNEQFF	TGTGCCAGCAGCTTAACTAGTCCCAGCTCCTACAATGAGCAGTTCTTC
TRBJ2-5	TRBV19	-	TRBD2	CASSIRFGGVQETQYF	TGTGCCAGTAGTATCCGTTTTGGGGGGGTCCAAGAGACCCAGTACTTC
TRBJ1-2	TRBV19	-	-	CASSFATGTNYGYTF	TGTGCCAGTAGTTTCGCAACAGGGACTAACTATGGCTACACCTTC
TRBJ2-1	TRBV5-4	-	TRBD2	CASSLGGVSGVNEQFF	TGTGCCAGCAGCTTGGGAGGGGTGAGCGGGGTAAATGAGCAGTTCTTC
TRBJ1-1	TRBV5-1	-	-	CASSLDGGGMGTEAFF	TGCGCCAGCAGCTTGGATGGGGGAGGGATGGGAACTGAAGCTTTCTTT
TRBJ2-7	TRBV4-3	-	-	CASSQEVVRAHEQYF	TGCGCCAGCAGCCAAGAGGTCGTCAGGGCCCACGAGCAGTACTTC
TRBJ1-1	TRBV19	-	-	CASSISAGEAFF	TGTGCCAGTAGTATTTCCGCGGGCGAAGCTTTCTTT
TRBJ1-5	TRBV28	-	TRBD1	CASSLGQGYRQPQHF	TGTGCCAGCAGTTTAGGACAGGGATATAGGCAGCCCCAGCATTTT
TRBJ2-3	TRBV24-1	-	-	CATSAPSGLADTQYF	TGTGCCACCAGTGCCCCCAGCGGGCTGGCAGATACGCAGTATTTT
TRBJ2-3	TRBV9	-	-	CASSFSYTDTQYF	TGTGCCAGCAGCTTTTCCTACACAGATACGCAGTATTTT
TRBJ2-1	TRBV6-6	-	TRBD2	CASSPQRGTSGTYNEQFF	TGTGCCAGCAGTCCACAACGCGGGACTAGCGGGACCTACAATGAGCAGTTCTTC
TRBJ1-2	TRBV2	-	-	CASKQLPNYGYTF	TGTGCCAGCAAACAGCTTCCTAACTATGGCTACACCTTC
TRBJ2-3	TRBV5-6	-	TRBD2	CASSLPAGGSTDTQYF	TGTGCCAGCAGCTTACCCGCGGGAGGGAGCACAGATACGCAGTATTTT
TRBJ1-6	TRBV3-1/TRBV3-2	-	-	CASSQSQGNNSPLHF	TGTGCCAGCAGCCAATCCCAGGGCAATAATTCACCCCTCCACTTT
TRBJ1-1	TRBV19	-	-	CASSIRQEDTEAFF	TGTGCCAGTAGTATTCGCCAGGAGGACACTGAAGCTTTCTTT
TRBJ1-1	TRBV4-3	-	-	CASSQGAIYHEAFF	TGCGCCAGCAGCCAAGGCGCCATTTACCATGAAGCTTTCTTT
TRBJ2-7	TRBV4-2	-	-	CASSQVWQGYEQYF	TGTGCCAGCAGCCAAGTTTGGCAGGGGTACGAGCAGTACTTC
TRBJ2-7	TRBV24-1	-	TRBD2	CATSDETSGGYEQYF	TGTGCCACCAGTGATGAGACTAGCGGGGGCTACGAGCAGTACTTC
TRBJ1-2	TRBV6-2/TRBV6-3	-	-	CASSYSPRLTNYGYTF	TGTGCCAGCAGTTACTCCCCCAGATTAACCAACTATGGCTACACCTTC
TRBJ2-3	TRBV4-3	-	-	CASSQDRLAGESTDTQYF	TGCGCCAGCAGCCAAGATCGGCTAGCTGGGGAGAGCACAGATACGCAGTATTTT
TRBJ1-5	TRBV10-3	-	TRBD1	CAIRGGQGDDQPQHF	TGTGCCATCAGGGGGGGACAGGGAGACGATCAGCCCCAGCATTTT
TRBJ1-2	TRBV7-2	-	-	CASSLDRVNYGYTF	TGTGCCAGCAGCTTGGACAGAGTTAACTATGGCTACACCTTC
TRBJ2-7	TRBV7-2	-	-	CASSRRSSYEQYF	TGTGCCAGCAGCCGCCGGAGCTCCTACGAGCAGTACTTC
TRBJ1-2	TRBV18	-	-	CASSPPAGAGGGYTF	TGTGCCAGCTCACCACCTGCAGGCGCAGGTGGAGGCTACACCTTC
TRBJ1-6	TRBV6-5	-	-	CAGRRTDDSGSPLHF	TGTGCCGGCCGTCGGACAGACGACTCAGGTTCACCCCTCCACTTT
TRBJ1-2	TRBV19	-	-	CASSIYEGRGYTF	TGTGCCAGTAGTATATATGAGGGCCGTGGCTACACCTTC
TRBJ2-1	TRBV5-1	-	TRBD1	CASSLASRRQGAINEQFF	TGCGCCAGCAGCTTGGCCAGTAGGAGGCAGGGGGCGATCAATGAGCAGTTCTTC
TRBJ2-7	TRBV15	-	-	CATKLNSGPYEQYF	TGTGCCACCAAGTTAAATAGCGGCCCCTACGAGCAGTACTTC
TRBJ2-2	TRBV4-3	-	-	CASSQARGYTGELFF	TGCGCCAGCAGCCAAGCGAGAGGGTACACCGGGGAGCTGTTTTTT
TRBJ2-3	TRBV15	-	TRBD2	CATSRERLAGSDTQYF	TGTGCCACCAGCAGAGAGAGGCTAGCGGGATCAGATACGCAGTATTTT
TRBJ1-1	TRBV6-2/TRBV6-3	-	TRBD1	CASSYLTGGGMNTEAFF	TGTGCCAGCAGTTACTTGACAGGGGGTGGCATGAACACTGAAGCTTTCTTT
TRBJ1-2	TRBV14	-	TRBD1	CASSPGTGGGGYTF	TGTGCCAGCAGCCCCGGGACAGGGGGGGGCGGCTACACCTTC
TRBJ1-3	TRBV9	few	-	CASSVDWGPGNTIYF	TGTGCCAGCAGCGTAGACTGGGGCCCTGGAAACACCATATATTTT
TRBJ2-1	TRBV15	-	TRBD2	CATSREGGRAPTYNEQFF	TGTGCCACCAGCAGGGAAGGCGGGAGGGCCCCTACCTACAATGAGCAGTTCTTC
TRBJ1-4	TRBV6-4	-	-	CASSEVWTNEKLFF	TGTGCCAGCAGCGAGGTATGGACTAATGAAAAACTGTTTTTT
TRBJ2-3	TRBV25-1	once	-	CASSEFLSVDSTDTQYF	TGTGCCAGCAGTGAATTCCTGAGCGTCGATAGCACAGATACGCAGTATTTT
TRBJ1-3	TRBV11-3	-	-	CATPRSGNTIYF	TGTGCCACCCCTCGCTCTGGAAACACCATATATTTT
TRBJ1-1	TRBV10-3	-	TRBD1	CAISDRDRGDTEAFF	TGTGCCATCAGTGACCGGGACAGGGGAGACACTGAAGCTTTCTTT
TRBJ2-2	TRBV5-1	-	TRBD1	CASSSKGGPGELFF	TGCGCCAGCAGCTCGAAAGGGGGCCCCGGGGAGCTGTTTTTT
TRBJ1-6	TRBV21-1	-	-	CASIPLGQPHSPLHF	TGTGCCAGCATACCATTGGGACAGCCCCATTCACCCCTCCACTTT
TRBJ1-2	TRBV7-2	many	-	CASSPDSHYGYTF	TGTGCCAGCAGCCCGGACAGTCACTATGGCTACACCTTC
TRBJ1-5	TRBV5-1	-	-	CASSFAGDSNQPQHF	TGCGCCAGCAGCTTCGCAGGGGATAGCAATCAGCCCCAGCATTTT
TRBJ1-2	TRBV7-9	-	-	CASSDRGQSYGYTF	TGTGCCAGCTCGGACAGAGGGCAGAGCTATGGCTACACCTTC
TRBJ2-5	TRBV24-1	-	TRBD2	CATAGTSGTETQYF	TGTGCCACCGCCGGGACTAGCGGTACGGAGACCCAGTACTTC
TRBJ2-7	TRBV3-1/TRBV3-2	-	TRBD2	CASSQPPGGAVSYEQYF	TGTGCCAGCAGCCAACCCCCCGGGGGGGCGGTTTCCTACGAGCAGTACTTC
TRBJ1-1	TRBV5-1	-	-	CASSLRQNTEAFF	TGCGCCAGCAGCTTGCGACAGAACACTGAAGCTTTCTTT
TRBJ1-1	TRBV11-2	-	-	CASSLGAPLNTEAFF	TGTGCCAGCAGCTTAGGGGCCCCCCTGAACACTGAAGCTTTCTTT
TRBJ1-2	TRBV18	-	TRBD1	CASSPRTGDNNYGYTF	TGTGCCAGCTCACCCCGGACAGGGGATAATAACTATGGCTACACCTTC
TRBJ2-1	TRBV25-1	-	-	CASGLGGEQFF	TGTGCCAGCGGATTAGGGGGTGAGCAGTTCTTC
TRBJ2-3	TRBV2	once	-	CASSVGGATDTQYF	TGTGCCAGCAGTGTAGGGGGGGCCACAGATACGCAGTATTTT
TRBJ2-1	TRBV29-1	few	TRBD1	CSCGTGGNEQFF	TGCAGCTGCGGTACAGGGGGCAATGAGCAGTTCTTC
TRBJ2-2	TRBV4-2	-	TRBD2	CASSKGREGPLGTGELFF	TGTGCCAGCAGCAAGGGGCGGGAGGGCCCGTTAGGCACCGGGGAGCTGTTTTTT
TRBJ2-3	TRBV5-4	-	-	CASSVDRGGRTDTQYF	TGTGCCAGCAGCGTAGATAGGGGAGGAAGGACAGATACGCAGTATTTT
TRBJ1-1	TRBV6-5	-	TRBD1	CASSYSGTGGVTEAFF	TGTGCCAGCAGTTACTCCGGGACAGGGGGTGTAACTGAAGCTTTCTTT
TRBJ2-3	TRBV6-6	-	TRBD1	CASRVRGQITDTQYF	TGTGCCAGCAGGGTACGGGGACAGATCACAGATACGCAGTATTTT
TRBJ1-2	TRBV5-1	many	-	CASSLATGGYGYTF	TGCGCCAGCAGCTTGGCAACCGGGGGGTATGGCTACACCTTC
TRBJ1-2	TRBV4-3	few	-	CASSQAPDSIYGYTF	TGCGCCAGCAGCCAAGCCCCGGACAGCATCTATGGCTACACCTTC